The clone carrying this T cell receptor beta chain occurred many times. No antigen is known for it. The data were taken from a study of human T cells and chemical hapten exposure. Findings of the study overall: Sensitization with DPC brought no change to TCRs above 1 in 1000 in frequency. Because they had alopecia, donors may respond immunologically unlike healthy people.

TCRdb analysed the RACE reads with MiXCR anew, one entry per CDR3 protein. The sample includes 75,000 to 95,000 distinct CDR3 sequences, roughly 12% of them seen just once. Stated time point: patch test 1, 2 weeks after DPC sensitization. The treatment here: therapeutic diphenylcyclopropenone sensitization with weekly scalp DPC. Between the trimmed V and J ends, which lost 3 bases and 5 bases, there was a span of 10 bases. Germline V gene sequence: CDR1 MNHEY, CDR2 SVGAGI. The CDR3 length is 13 residues. The TCR comes from a woman aged 60-75 years with alopecia areata. Some clones in this sample may be carry-over from other donors' samples. Here the sequenced sample was whole blood, taken in connection with sensitization to the hapten diphenylcyclopropenone (DPC). The chain links TRBV6-5 to TRBJ2-5; D ambiguous. The CDR3 here is CASSYLVWETQYF. DNA for the CDR3: TGTGCCAGCAGTTATCTGGTCTGGGAGACCCAGTACTTC.